This note documents a single T cell receptor beta chain sequence. The antigen is undetermined. Looked up from germline, CDR1 is SQVTM and CDR2 is ANQGSEA. Germline trimming cut 3 bases from V and 2 bases from J; bases unmatched to any gene: 7. CDR3 length: 14 amino acids. This record belongs to a study of T cell responses to AZD1222 COVID-19 vaccine. TCRdb's copy holds only in-frame clones and misses some; the assay was immunoSEQ multiplex PCR. The sample consists of about 200,000 clones, more than 85% of them appearing once. Study results and limitations: Spike-specific TCR breadth and depth grew following two AZD1222 doses. Sampling captured repertoires only after the peak T cell response. Donors were chiefly white British, with a greater number of females, and clonal diversity was perhaps underestimated. Targeting of unmutated variant regions was reportedly seen in nearly half of spike-specific TCRs.

The chain recombines TRBV29-1 with TRBJ2-7, with TRBD2 identical over 7 bases. The TCR originated in an adult who received the AZD1222 COVID-19 vaccine. The material was peripheral blood, obtained 28 days after the second AZD1222 dose. The CDR3 nucleotides are TGCAGCGTTGAGACGGCGGGAGCCACCTACGAGCAGTACTTC. Its protein product is CSVETAGATYEQYF.